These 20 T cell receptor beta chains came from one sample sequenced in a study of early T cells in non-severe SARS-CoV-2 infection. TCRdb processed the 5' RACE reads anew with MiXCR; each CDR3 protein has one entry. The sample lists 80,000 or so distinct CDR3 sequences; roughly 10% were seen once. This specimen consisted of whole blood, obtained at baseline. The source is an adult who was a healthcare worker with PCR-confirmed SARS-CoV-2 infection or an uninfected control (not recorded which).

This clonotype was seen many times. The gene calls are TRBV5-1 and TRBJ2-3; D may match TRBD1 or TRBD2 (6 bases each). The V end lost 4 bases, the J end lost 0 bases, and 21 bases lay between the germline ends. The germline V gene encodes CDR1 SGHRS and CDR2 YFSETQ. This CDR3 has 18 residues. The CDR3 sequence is CASSPAQGRRASTDTQYF. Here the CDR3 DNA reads TGCGCCAGCAGCCCCGCACAGGGAAGGAGGGCGAGCACAGATACGCAGTATTTT.

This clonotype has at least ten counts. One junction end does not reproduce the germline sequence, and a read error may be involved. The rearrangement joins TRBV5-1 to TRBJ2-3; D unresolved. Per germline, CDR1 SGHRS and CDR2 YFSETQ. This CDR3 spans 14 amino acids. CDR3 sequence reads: CASSLVGSADTQYF. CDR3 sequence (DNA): TGCGCCAGCAGCTTGGTAGGTTCGGCAGACACGCAGTATTTT. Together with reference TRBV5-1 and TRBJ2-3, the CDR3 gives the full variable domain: KAGVTQTPRYLIKTRGQQVTLSCSPISGHRSVSWYQQTPGQGLQFLFEYFSETQRNKGNFPGRFSGRQFSNSRSEMNVSTLELGDSALYLCASSLVGSADTQYFGPGTRLTVL.

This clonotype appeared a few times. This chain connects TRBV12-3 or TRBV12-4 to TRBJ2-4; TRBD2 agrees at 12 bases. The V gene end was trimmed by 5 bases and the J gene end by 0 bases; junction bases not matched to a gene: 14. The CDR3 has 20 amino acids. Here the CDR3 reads CASSHAPGLAGQLAKNIQYF. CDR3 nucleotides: TGTGCCAGCAGTCACGCTCCGGGACTAGCGGGCCAGTTAGCCAAAAACATTCAGTACTTC.

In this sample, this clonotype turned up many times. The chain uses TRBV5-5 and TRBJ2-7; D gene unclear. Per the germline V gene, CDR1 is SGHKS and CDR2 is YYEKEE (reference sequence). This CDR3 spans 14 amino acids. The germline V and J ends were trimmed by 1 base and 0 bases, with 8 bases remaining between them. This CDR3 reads CASSLQVLSYEQYF. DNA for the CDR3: TGTGCCAGCAGCTTGCAGGTCCTCTCCTACGAGCAGTACTTC.

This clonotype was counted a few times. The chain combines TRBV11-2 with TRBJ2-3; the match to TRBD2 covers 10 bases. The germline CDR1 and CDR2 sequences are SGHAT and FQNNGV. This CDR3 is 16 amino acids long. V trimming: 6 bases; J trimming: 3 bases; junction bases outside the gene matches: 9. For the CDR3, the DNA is TGTGCCAGCAGACCAGGCTGGACTAGCGGTACAGATACGCAGTATTTT. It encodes CASRPGWTSGTDTQYF.

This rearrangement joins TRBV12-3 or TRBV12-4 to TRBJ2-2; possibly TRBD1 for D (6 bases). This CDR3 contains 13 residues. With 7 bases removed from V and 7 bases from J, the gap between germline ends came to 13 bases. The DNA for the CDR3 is TGTGCCAGCACCCCGGTACAGGGCGGGGAGCTGTTTTTT. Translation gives CASTPVQGGELFF.

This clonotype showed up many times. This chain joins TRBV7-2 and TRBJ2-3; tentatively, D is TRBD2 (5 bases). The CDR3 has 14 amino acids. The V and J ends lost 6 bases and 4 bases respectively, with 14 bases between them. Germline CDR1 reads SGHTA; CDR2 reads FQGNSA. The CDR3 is CASSSYIGADTQYF. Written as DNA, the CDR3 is TGTGCCAGCAGTTCTTATATCGGGGCAGATACGCAGTATTTT.

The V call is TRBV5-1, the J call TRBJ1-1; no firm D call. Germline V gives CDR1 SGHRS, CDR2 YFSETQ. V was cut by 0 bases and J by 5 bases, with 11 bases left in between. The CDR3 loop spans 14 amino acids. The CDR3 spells CASSLGARSTEAFF. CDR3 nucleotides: TGCGCCAGCAGCTTGGGGGCTCGGAGTACTGAAGCTTTCTTT.

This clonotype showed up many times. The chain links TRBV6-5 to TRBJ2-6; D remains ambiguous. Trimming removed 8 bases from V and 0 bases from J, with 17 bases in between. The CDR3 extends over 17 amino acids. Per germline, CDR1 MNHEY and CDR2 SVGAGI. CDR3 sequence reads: CASRGPDGYSGANVLTF. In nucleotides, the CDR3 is TGTGCCAGCCGAGGACCTGACGGATACTCTGGGGCCAACGTCCTGACTTTC.

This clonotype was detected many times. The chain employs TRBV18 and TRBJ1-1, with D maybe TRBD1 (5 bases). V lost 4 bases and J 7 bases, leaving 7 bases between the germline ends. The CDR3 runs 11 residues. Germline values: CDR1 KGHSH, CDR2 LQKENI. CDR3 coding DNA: TGTGCCAGCTCACGACAGATTGAAGCTTTCTTT. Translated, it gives CASSRQIEAFF. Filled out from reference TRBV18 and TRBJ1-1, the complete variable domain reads NAGVMQNPRHLVRRRGQEARLRCSPMKGHSHVYWYRQLPEEGLKFMVYLQKENIIDESGMPKERFSAEFPKEGPSILRIQQVVRGDSAAYFCASSRQIEAFFGQGTRLTVV.

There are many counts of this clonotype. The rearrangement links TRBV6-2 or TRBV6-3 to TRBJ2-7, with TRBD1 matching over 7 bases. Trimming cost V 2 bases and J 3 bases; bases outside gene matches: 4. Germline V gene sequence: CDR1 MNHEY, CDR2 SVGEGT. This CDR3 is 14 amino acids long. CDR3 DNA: TGTGCCAGCAGTTACGAGGGGACAGTCTACGAGCAGTACTTC. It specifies CASSYEGTVYEQYF.

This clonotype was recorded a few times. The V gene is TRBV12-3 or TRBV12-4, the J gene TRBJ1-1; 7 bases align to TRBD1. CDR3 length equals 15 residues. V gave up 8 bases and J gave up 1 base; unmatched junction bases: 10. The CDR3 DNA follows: TGTGCCAGCGGTGGACAGGTTAGGAGGAACACTGAAGCTTTCTTT. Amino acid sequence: CASGGQVRRNTEAFF.

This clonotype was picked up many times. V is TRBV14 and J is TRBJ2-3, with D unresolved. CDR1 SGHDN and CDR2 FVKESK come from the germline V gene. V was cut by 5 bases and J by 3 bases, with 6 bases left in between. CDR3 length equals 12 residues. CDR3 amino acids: CASSYLTDTQYF. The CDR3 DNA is TGTGCCAGCAGCTACCTTACAGATACGCAGTATTTT.

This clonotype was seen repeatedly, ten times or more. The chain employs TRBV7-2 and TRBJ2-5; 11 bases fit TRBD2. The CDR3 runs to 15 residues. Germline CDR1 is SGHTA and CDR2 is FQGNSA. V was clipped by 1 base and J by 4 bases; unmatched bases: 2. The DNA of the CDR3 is TGTGCCAGCAGCTTAGGACTAGCGGGGCGAGAGACCCAGTACTTC. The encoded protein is CASSLGLAGRETQYF.

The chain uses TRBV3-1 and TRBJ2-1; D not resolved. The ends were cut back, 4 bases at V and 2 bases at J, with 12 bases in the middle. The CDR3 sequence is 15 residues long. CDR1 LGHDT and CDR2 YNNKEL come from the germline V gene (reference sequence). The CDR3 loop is CASSPPARAYNEQFF. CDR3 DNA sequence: TGTGCCAGCAGCCCTCCGGCCCGGGCCTACAATGAGCAGTTCTTC.

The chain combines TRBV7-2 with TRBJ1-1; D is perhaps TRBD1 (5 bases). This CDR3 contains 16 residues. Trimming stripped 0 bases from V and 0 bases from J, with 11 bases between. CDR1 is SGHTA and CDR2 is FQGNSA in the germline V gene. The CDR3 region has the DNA TGTGCCAGCAGCTTAGCTAGGGGTGATCTGAACACTGAAGCTTTCTTT. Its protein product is CASSLARGDLNTEAFF.

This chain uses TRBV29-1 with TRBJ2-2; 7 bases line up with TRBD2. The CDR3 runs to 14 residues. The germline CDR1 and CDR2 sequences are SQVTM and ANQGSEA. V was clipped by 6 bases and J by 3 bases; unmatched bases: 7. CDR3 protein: CSVGWAGDTGELFF. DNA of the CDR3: TGCAGCGTCGGGTGGGCGGGGGACACCGGGGAGCTGTTTTTT.

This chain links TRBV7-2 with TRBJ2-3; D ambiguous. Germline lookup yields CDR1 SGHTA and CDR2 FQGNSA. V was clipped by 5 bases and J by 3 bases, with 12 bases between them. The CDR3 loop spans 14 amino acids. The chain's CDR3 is CASSPAPITDTQYF. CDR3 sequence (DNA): TGTGCCAGCAGCCCCGCCCCCATAACAGATACGCAGTATTTT.

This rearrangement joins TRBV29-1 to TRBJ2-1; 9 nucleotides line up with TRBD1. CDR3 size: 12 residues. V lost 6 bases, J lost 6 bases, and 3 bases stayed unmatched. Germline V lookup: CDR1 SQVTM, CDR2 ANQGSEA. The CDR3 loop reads CSVGQGVNEQFF. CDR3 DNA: TGCAGCGTGGGACAGGGCGTCAATGAGCAGTTCTTC.

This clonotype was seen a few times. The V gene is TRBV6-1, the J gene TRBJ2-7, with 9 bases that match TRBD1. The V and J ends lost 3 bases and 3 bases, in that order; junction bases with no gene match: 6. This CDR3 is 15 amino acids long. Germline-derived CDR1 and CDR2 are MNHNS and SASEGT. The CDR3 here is CASSDTGTGSYEQYF. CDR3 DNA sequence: TGTGCCAGCAGTGACACCGGGACAGGGAGCTACGAGCAGTACTTC.